The entry that follows covers one T cell receptor (beta chain) sequence. The data are from a study of cytomegalovirus exposure and HLA in healthy donors. Use of 60 Vbeta and 13 Jbeta primers characterized the PCR. Assay: immunoSEQ multiplex PCR; the TCRdb copy retains only in-frame clones and omits some. The record lists more than 35,000 clones, of which the ten most abundant hold 1% to 1.5%. Germline V CDR1 and CDR2: MNHEY, SVGAGI. The CDR3 is 15 amino acids. Trimming took off 0 bases at V and 2 bases at J, with 11 bases between the two ends. This clonotype originated in a man aged 30 to 45 in good health and CMV-seronegative. The specimen sequenced was PBMCs. The chain recombines TRBV6-5 with TRBJ2-7; a possible D gene is TRBD1 (6 bases). CDR3 sequence reads: CASSYSTGLAYEQYF. In DNA, the CDR3 is TGTGCCAGCAGTTACTCCACAGGGCTCGCCTACGAGCAGTACTTC.